This T cell receptor beta chain derives from a study of PD-1 blockade in classical Hodgkin lymphoma. Here immunoSEQ multiplex PCR was the method, and the copy in TCRdb shows in-frame clones only, minus some. The data hold about 29,000 clones, with over 70% observed a single time. V was shortened by 0 bases and J by 2 bases, with 11 bases between the two germline ends. The CDR3 runs to 16 residues. CDR1 and CDR2 (germline): SGHRS, YFSETQ. Each patient experienced a relapse that followed autologous stem cell transplantation, and brentuximab vedotin exposure varied. The origin of this receptor is a human donor with classical Hodgkin lymphoma. V gene TRBV5-1 combines with J gene TRBJ1-4; D unresolved. This specimen was peripheral blood mononuclear cells (PBMCs), taken before the second cycle of nivolumab. CDR3 in DNA: TGCGCCAGCAGCTTGGGTTGGGAAACCACTAATGAAAAACTGTTTTTT. Protein product: CASSLGWETTNEKLFF.